This T cell receptor (beta chain) derives from a study of blood T cell repertoires in COVID-19. Sequencing was performed with immunoSEQ multiplex PCR; in TCRdb, only in-frame clones are kept and a portion is missing. The repertoire holds about 110,000 clones, less than 90% seen once, with around 4.4% in the top ten. This CDR3 is 14 amino acids long. CDR1 is MDHEN, CDR2 SYDVKM, per germline. Trimming stripped 3 bases from V and 3 bases from J, with 12 bases between. This chain joins TRBV28 and TRBJ2-7; a possible D gene is TRBD1 (6 bases). The TCR comes from a human donor in a cohort sampled during active COVID-19. Sequenced input: peripheral blood. The CDR3 bases are TGTGCCAGCAGTTTTATAGGACAGATCTACGAGCAGTACTTC. Translated, it gives CASSFIGQIYEQYF.